A selection of T cell receptor beta chains follows, all from one sample in a study of T-cell reconstitution after alpha-beta-depleted transplantation in children. TCRdb recomputed calls from the PCR reads with MiXCR, one row per CDR3 protein. The profile shows around 480,000 distinct CDR3 sequences, approximately 30% of them singletons. The sequenced sample was PBMCs from the stem cell graft donor, obtained from the stem cell graft. These receptors were collected from a human donor who donated a stem cell graft to a child with aplastic anemia. Both conserved end residues are part of each CDR3. Each record gives: V gene, J gene, CDR3 protein.

TRBV19	TRBJ1-3	CASSKGYGSGNTIYF
TRBV6-1	TRBJ2-7	CAVAGQGASYEQYF
TRBV20-1	TRBJ2-1	CSARDFDSASYNEQFF
TRBV5-1	TRBJ2-2	CASTAIRSSGTGELFF
TRBV29-1	TRBJ2-6	CSVATLTGNGANVLTF
TRBV20-1	TRBJ1-3	CSARDNISGNTIYF
TRBV5-5	TRBJ2-5	CASSEAEETQYF
TRBV15	TRBJ2-7	CATSRDHRLFSF
TRBV30	TRBJ1-5	CAWQTGLNQPQHF
TRBV29-1	TRBJ1-3	CSVEGQSNSGNTIYF
TRBV19	TRBJ1-5	CASSIETGIPQPQHF
TRBV7-6	TRBJ2-2	CASSREYGGELFF
TRBV29-1	TRBJ2-5	CSVRGEETQYF
TRBV28	TRBJ2-3	CASSFPTGDTQYF
TRBV27	TRBJ1-1	CASAALTGLATEAFF